The 31 T cell receptor beta chains below come from one sample, sequenced in a study of cytomegalovirus exposure and HLA in healthy donors (dated by TCRdb to 2016 to 2017). Library generation was performed with the immunoSEQ multiplex PCR assay. For the multiplex PCR, a mixture combining 60 forward primers for TCR Vbeta segments and 13 reverse primers for TCR Jbeta segments was used. In TCRdb, the immuneACCESS table is reduced to in-frame sequences with V and J assigned. These tables do not hold every clone; where another copy was compared, an unresolved V gene accounts for under half, and the others remain unexplained. The sample data list 150,000 to 200,000 clones, and 70% to 90% of these were observed just once. The ten largest clones add up to less than 2.5% of the sample. Sequences were obtained from PBMCs. All receptors derive from a man younger than 30 in good health and CMV-seropositive.

V usage is TRBV7-8 and J usage is TRBJ2-7, with TRBD2 identical over 15 bases. Germline V gene data show CDR1 as SGHVS and CDR2 as FQNEAQ. V was clipped by 5 bases and J by 4 bases; unmatched bases: 6. The CDR3 covers 16 residues. DNA of the CDR3: TGTGCCAGCAGCCTCGGACTAGCGGGGGGGCCGTACGAGCAGTACTTC. It yields the protein CASSLGLAGGPYEQYF. The full variable domain, completed using reference TRBV7-8 and TRBJ2-7, is GAGVSQSPRYKVAKRGQDVALRCDPISGHVSLFWYQQALGQGPEFLTYFQNEAQLDKSGLPSDRFFAERPEGSVSTLKIQRTQQEDSAVYLCASSLGLAGGPYEQYFGPGTRLTVT.

This chain joins TRBV19 and TRBJ1-1; D call uncertain. Germline V CDR1 and CDR2: LNHDA, SQIVND (reference sequence). The CDR3 has 14 residues. V was cut by 2 bases and J by 4 bases, with 11 bases left in between. The CDR3 nucleotides read TGTGCCAGTAGTATATGGAGTAGCGGCACTGAAGCTTTCTTT. It codes for CASSIWSSGTEAFF.

The V call is TRBV6-5, the J call TRBJ1-5, with 7 bases fitting TRBD1. The trim removed 11 bases at V and 2 bases at J, leaving 9 bases unmatched. From germline, CDR1 is MNHEY and CDR2 SVGAGI. The length of the CDR3 is 14 residues. CDR3 sequence: CASQRDSGNQPQHF. The CDR3 DNA reads as TGTGCCTCCCAACGGGACAGTGGCAATCAGCCCCAGCATTTT.

The J gene is TRBJ2-3, the V gene TRBV10-3; 7 bases fit TRBD1. The CDR3 is made up of 16 amino acids. CDR1 is ENHRY and CDR2 is SYGVKD in the germline V gene. The J segment lost 4 bases and the V segment lost 10 bases, leaving 17 bases of the junction unmatched. The CDR3 here is CATNPFIQGRADTQYF. CDR3 DNA sequence: TGTGCCACCAACCCATTTATACAGGGGAGAGCAGATACGCAGTATTTT.

This CDR3 is CASSLQYTGELFF. CDR3 bases: TGTGCCAGCAGCCTACAGTACACCGGGGAGCTGTTTTTT. The rearrangement uses TRBV13 and TRBJ2-2; D ambiguous. Germline loops: CDR1 PRHDT, CDR2 FYEKMQ (reference sequence). V was trimmed by 5 bases and J by 3 bases, leaving 7 bases between them. The CDR3 is 13 amino acids.

The chain employs TRBV7-8 and TRBJ2-5; D may be TRBD2 (6 bases). V was pared by 5 bases and J by 3 bases, with 13 bases between. Germline V lookup: CDR1 SGHVS, CDR2 FQNEAQ. The CDR3 has 14 amino acids. The CDR3 loop is CASSPRGKKETQYF. CDR3 DNA: TGTGCCAGCAGCCCACGGGGGAAGAAAGAGACCCAGTACTTC.

V and J are TRBV2 and TRBJ1-2; D gene unclear. Germline V gives CDR1 SNHLY, CDR2 FYNNEI. V was pared by 0 bases and J by 5 bases, with 13 bases between. The CDR3 consists of 15 residues. The CDR3 loop reads CASSEAQAGFYGYTF. The CDR3 nucleotides read TGTGCCAGCAGTGAAGCGCAGGCAGGATTTTATGGCTACACCTTC.

This clone was detected a few times. V is TRBV5-6 and J is TRBJ2-2; the match to TRBD1 covers 7 bases. There are 13 residues in the CDR3. In germline, CDR1 is SGHDT, CDR2 YYEEEE. J was trimmed by 5 bases and V by 3 bases; bases with no gene match: 1. This CDR3 reads CASSSGQTGELFF. CDR3 nucleotide sequence: TGTGCCAGCAGCTCGGGACAGACCGGGGAGCTGTTTTTT.

In DNA form, the CDR3 reads TGCGCCAGCAGCCAAGGATATAACAGGGTTACCGGGGAGCTGTTTTTT. Translating it yields CASSQGYNRVTGELFF. This sequence joins TRBV4-3 and TRBJ2-2, with D possibly TRBD1 on 6 matching bases. In germline, CDR1 is LGHNA, CDR2 YSLEER. V lost 1 base and J 5 bases, leaving 14 bases between the germline ends. The CDR3 is made up of 16 amino acids.

The chain carries TRBV4-2 and TRBJ1-2; 10 bases are a match to TRBD1. The CDR3 is 16 residues long. V lost 0 bases, J lost 4 bases, and 5 bases stayed unmatched. Germline CDR1 LGHNA, CDR2 YNFKEQ. The CDR3 region is CASSQDLGTGAYGYTF. The CDR3 DNA follows: TGTGCCAGCAGCCAAGATTTGGGGACAGGGGCCTATGGCTACACCTTC.

The chain employs TRBV7-6 and TRBJ2-2; TRBD1 matches at 10 bases. CDR1 and CDR2 (germline): SGHVS, FNYEAQ. V trimming: 7 bases; J trimming: 4 bases; junction bases outside the gene matches: 9. The CDR3 is 16 residues long. This CDR3 is CASTHRQGAGTGELFF. The DNA for the CDR3 is TGTGCCAGCACGCACAGACAGGGGGCAGGCACCGGGGAGCTGTTTTTT. The full variable domain, its missing parts supplied by reference TRBV7-6 and TRBJ2-2, is GAGVSQSPRYKVTKRGQDVALRCDPISGHVSLYWYRQALGQGPEFLTYFNYEAQQDKSGLPNDRFSAERPEGSISTLTIQRTEQRDSAMYRCASTHRQGAGTGELFFGEGSRLTVL.

The V call is TRBV2, the J call TRBJ1-1; D gene ambiguous. Germline CDR1 SNHLY, CDR2 FYNNEI. Trimming removed 0 bases from V and 0 bases from J, with 8 bases in between. CDR3 length: 15 amino acids. In DNA form, the CDR3 reads TGTGCCAGCAGTGAAGCGGGCCAGATGAACACTGAAGCTTTCTTT. Residues: CASSEAGQMNTEAFF.

The rearrangement links TRBV10-3 to TRBJ1-2; unclear D gene. The CDR3 is 13 residues long. V lost 10 bases to trimming and J lost 2 bases, with 14 bases between them. Germline loops: CDR1 ENHRY, CDR2 SYGVKD. CDR3 DNA sequence: TGTGCCACGGGTATAGGTCCCAACTATGGCTACACCTTC. This codes for CATGIGPNYGYTF.

The V and J genes are TRBV11-3 and TRBJ2-3; possibly TRBD2 for D (5 bases). Trimming removed 1 base at V and 0 bases at J, with 8 bases between. The CDR3 sequence is 15 residues long. Germline V gene lookup returns CDR1 SGHNT and CDR2 YENEEA. DNA of the CDR3: TGTGCCAGCAGCTTAGCTGGCGGGAGCACAGATACGCAGTATTTT. Its protein product is CASSLAGGSTDTQYF. The whole variable domain, filled in from reference TRBV11-3 and TRBJ2-3, reads EAGVVQSPRYKIIEKKQPVAFWCNPISGHNTLYWYLQNLGQGPELLIRYENEEAVDDSQLPKDRFSAERLKGVDSTLKIQPAELGDSAVYLCASSLAGGSTDTQYFGPGTRLTVL.

This clone appeared a single time. The chain has TRBV15 and TRBJ1-6; D unresolved. CDR3 length equals 13 residues. Germline V lookup: CDR1 LNHNV, CDR2 YYDKDF (reference sequence). V dropped 0 bases and J dropped 11 bases, with 8 bases sitting between them. For the CDR3, the DNA is TGTGCCACCAGCAGAGATTATGAGGCACCCCTCCACTTT. Translating gives CATSRDYEAPLHF.

This clone was seen a single time. The gene calls are TRBV7-9 and TRBJ1-3; the D gene is possibly TRBD1 (6 bases). This CDR3 is built from 18 residues. V was pared by 0 bases and J by 4 bases, with 19 bases between. Germline lookup yields CDR1 SEHNR and CDR2 FQNEAQ (reference sequence). For the CDR3, the DNA is TGTGCCAGCAGCTTAGCGCGGTATCAGGGGCGTAAAGGAAACACCATATATTTT. This sequence encodes CASSLARYQGRKGNTIYF.

J is TRBJ2-7 and V is TRBV29-1, with 9 bases lining up with TRBD1. This CDR3 region has 13 residues. Looked up from germline, CDR1 is SQVTM and CDR2 is ANQGSEA. V lost 6 bases and J lost 0; bases outside the gene matches: 3. The DNA of the CDR3 is TGCAGCGTGGGGACAGGGTACTCCTACGAGCAGTACTTC. This translates into CSVGTGYSYEQYF.

This clone was recorded only once. This chain uses TRBV5-4 with TRBJ1-1; 7 nucleotides match TRBD1. V trimming: 4 bases; J trimming: 1 base; junction bases outside the gene matches: 4. CDR1 and CDR2 (germline): SGHNT, YYREEE (reference sequence). The CDR3 covers 14 residues. The CDR3 sequence is CASSPRDRNTEAFF. The CDR3 bases are TGTGCCAGCAGCCCCCGGGACAGGAACACTGAAGCTTTCTTT. The variable domain in full, with the rest retrieved from reference TRBV5-4 and TRBJ1-1, is ETGVTQSPTHLIKTRGQQVTLRCSSQSGHNTVSWYQQALGQGPQFIFQYYREEENGRGNFPPRFSGLQFPNYSSELNVNALELDDSALYLCASSPRDRNTEAFFGQGTRLTVV.

V is TRBV2 and J is TRBJ2-3; TRBD1 agrees at 8 bases. Germline V gene lookup returns CDR1 SNHLY and CDR2 FYNNEI. This CDR3 has 16 residues. Germline trimming cut 6 bases from V and 4 bases from J; bases unmatched to any gene: 12. CDR3 region: CASSPSWDRRSDTQYF. CDR3 nucleotides: TGTGCCAGCAGCCCGTCATGGGACAGGAGGTCAGATACGCAGTATTTT.

CDR3 protein: CASSSQGGHNEQFF. In DNA form, the CDR3 reads TGTGCCAGCAGTTCCCAGGGGGGCCACAATGAGCAGTTCTTC. The chain has TRBV27 and TRBJ2-1; D is possibly TRBD1 (7 bases). The V gene's germline CDR1 is MNHEY and CDR2 SMNVEV (reference sequence). Between the trimmed V and J ends, which lost 4 bases and 5 bases, there was a span of 12 bases. This CDR3 comprises 14 residues.

Worth noting for this clone: Its ends do not fully match the called genes, so a read error is possible. The J gene is TRBJ2-6, the V gene TRBV13; 11 bases are shared with TRBD2. CDR3 length equals 17 residues. Germline V CDR1 and CDR2: PRHDT, FYEKMQ (reference sequence). The CDR3 is CASSFLAGGSGANGLTF. The DNA for the CDR3 is TGTGCCAGCAGCTTTCTAGCGGGGGGCTCTGGGGCCAACGGCCTGACTTTC.

This rearrangement joins TRBV6-5 to TRBJ1-3, with 7 bases fitting TRBD1. Germline CDR1 reads MNHEY; CDR2 reads SVGAGI. This CDR3 region has 12 residues. V was pared by 11 bases and J by 4 bases, with 5 bases of the junction left unmatched. The CDR3 DNA sequence: TGTGCCGTAAAGACAGGGGGAAACACCATATATTTT. The encoded protein is CAVKTGGNTIYF.

The chain has TRBV7-2 and TRBJ2-3; D perhaps matches TRBD2 (6 bases). The CDR3 contains 14 residues. Trimming removed 5 bases at V and 1 base at J, with 10 bases between. The germline gives CDR1 SGHTA, CDR2 FQGNSA. CDR3 region: CASSRWGGTDTQYF. The CDR3 nucleotides are TGTGCCAGCAGCCGCTGGGGGGGCACAGATACGCAGTATTTT.

The rearrangement joins TRBV7-9 to TRBJ1-1; D might be TRBD1 (5 bases). Trimming removed 0 bases from V and 6 bases from J, with 14 bases in between. Germline V gene lookup returns CDR1 SEHNR and CDR2 FQNEAQ (reference sequence). This CDR3 spans 15 amino acids. CDR3 nucleotide sequence: TGTGCCAGCAGCTTAGCGGGGGGGAGGGTCCCTGAAGCTTTCTTT. It encodes CASSLAGGRVPEAFF.

In this sample, this clone turned up once. The chain has TRBV18 and TRBJ1-1; D is uncertain. The CDR3 has 13 residues. Germline V gives CDR1 KGHSH, CDR2 LQKENI. Trimming shortened V by 4 bases and J by 3 bases, and 9 bases separated the two germline ends. CDR3 sequence reads: CASSQVRDTEAFF. Written as DNA, the CDR3 is TGTGCCAGCTCACAGGTGCGGGACACTGAAGCTTTCTTT.

The rearrangement uses TRBV29-1 and TRBJ1-2; maybe TRBD1 (6 bases). V was trimmed by 7 bases and J by 2 bases, leaving 23 bases between them. This CDR3 has 16 amino acids. Per germline, CDR1 SQVTM and CDR2 ANQGSEA. The CDR3 DNA is TGCAGCGCTACCCAACCTCGGACAGAAATAAACTATGGCTACACCTTC. Its translation is CSATQPRTEINYGYTF.

This chain links TRBV28 with TRBJ2-7; D perhaps matches TRBD1 (5 bases). Germline assignment: CDR1 MDHEN and CDR2 SYDVKM. The CDR3 is made up of 15 amino acids. V gave up 5 bases and J gave up 1 base, with 15 bases separating them. This CDR3 is CASSPGSGHSYEQYF. The DNA for the CDR3 is TGTGCCAGCAGTCCAGGGTCAGGGCATTCCTACGAGCAGTACTTC.

The chain combines TRBV5-1 with TRBJ2-5, with 15 bases that match TRBD2. V shed 3 bases, J shed 3 bases, and the junction held 9 bases outside the gene matches. Per germline, CDR1 SGHRS and CDR2 YFSETQ. The CDR3 is 18 amino acids. The DNA for the CDR3 is TGCGCCAGCAGCTGGGACCGGACTAGCGGGGGGGCCAAAGAGACCCAGTACTTC. It encodes CASSWDRTSGGAKETQYF.

The rearrangement links TRBV7-9 to TRBJ2-1; 11 bases align to TRBD1. The V and J ends lost 5 bases and 8 bases, in that order; junction bases with no gene match: 8. The length of the CDR3 is 15 residues. The germline V gene encodes CDR1 SEHNR and CDR2 FQNEAQ (reference sequence). CDR3 coding DNA: TGTGCCAGCAGCAGAGGACAGGGGGCGGTCGATGAGCAGTTCTTC. Its translation is CASSRGQGAVDEQFF.

The rearrangement uses TRBV9 and TRBJ2-7; TRBD1 matches 8 bases. Germline V CDR1 and CDR2: SGDLS, YYNGEE. With V trimmed by 4 bases and J by 2 bases, 8 bases remained unmatched. This CDR3 is built from 15 residues. CDR3 sequence (DNA): TGTGCCAGCAGCACAACGGGACAGGTGACCTACGAGCAGTACTTC. It specifies CASSTTGQVTYEQYF. The full variable domain, in which reference TRBV9 and TRBJ2-7 provide the parts outside the CDR3, is DSGVTQTPKHLITATGQRVTLRCSPRSGDLSVYWYQQSLDQGLQFLIQYYNGEERAKGNILERFSAQQFPDLHSELNLSSLELGDSALYFCASSTTGQVTYEQYFGPGTRLTVT.

The rearrangement uses TRBV16 and TRBJ1-5; D gene uncertain. Trimming left V 2 bases short and J 7 bases short, with 9 bases between. This CDR3 region has 13 residues. CDR1 and CDR2 from the germline V gene are KGHSY and FQNENV. CDR3 DNA: TGTGCCAGCAGCCAACCTAACGGGCAGCCCCAGCATTTT. Its protein is CASSQPNGQPQHF.